These 25 T cell receptor beta chains came from one sample sequenced in a study of blood T cell repertoires in COVID-19. Profiled with immunoSEQ multiplex PCR; TCRdb holds only in-frame clones, not every one. The sample lists approximately 170,000 clones; 81% were seen once. The sequenced sample was peripheral blood. Receptors originate from a man aged 55 to 70 with active or convalescent COVID-19.

The chain joins TRBV5-4 to TRBJ2-5; 8 bases match TRBD2. The germline CDR1 and CDR2 sequences are SGHNT and YYREEE (reference sequence). V lost 0 bases and J lost 9; bases outside the gene matches: 7. The CDR3 runs 14 residues. The CDR3 sequence: CASSLERAAGAQYF. CDR3 sequence (DNA): TGTGCCAGCAGCTTGGAACGGGCAGCGGGGGCCCAGTACTTC.

The V call is TRBV27, the J call TRBJ2-2; 10 bases agree with TRBD2. Germline V CDR1 and CDR2: MNHEY, SMNVEV (reference sequence). The CDR3 has 17 amino acids. V dropped 2 bases and J dropped 4; count of bases not matched to a gene: 7. For the CDR3, the DNA is TGTGCCAGCAGTTTAGGGTCTAGCGGGAGAAGCACCGGGGAGCTGTTTTTT. Its translation is CASSLGSSGRSTGELFF.

The gene calls are TRBV9 and TRBJ2-2, with 8 bases matching TRBD2. CDR1 and CDR2 from the germline V gene are SGDLS and YYNGEE. This CDR3 comprises 17 residues. After removal of 0 bases from V and 0 bases from J, the junction contained 4 bases not matched to a gene. Here the CDR3 reads CASSVGASGSNTGELFF. CDR3 DNA sequence: TGTGCCAGCAGCGTAGGGGCTAGCGGGTCGAACACCGGGGAGCTGTTTTTT.

The chain couples TRBV6-5 to TRBJ2-7; TRBD2 agrees at 14 bases. V was clipped by 6 bases and J by 9 bases; unmatched bases: 10. This CDR3 has 15 amino acids. CDR1 MNHEY and CDR2 SVGAGI come from the germline V gene. This CDR3 reads CASRDGGTSGRGQYF. The CDR3 DNA is TGTGCCAGCAGAGATGGCGGGACTAGCGGGAGAGGGCAGTACTTC.

J is TRBJ2-3 and V is TRBV6-5; 10 bases line up with TRBD1. Per germline, CDR1 MNHEY and CDR2 SVGAGI. This CDR3 contains 15 residues. Trimming at V came to 6 bases and at J to 6 bases, leaving 9 bases not matched to a gene. CDR3 amino acids: CASRRQGAGDDTQYF. The CDR3 DNA follows: TGTGCCAGCAGGCGACAGGGGGCGGGGGACGATACGCAGTATTTT.

This clone was seen once. J is TRBJ2-3 and V is TRBV5-4, with D maybe TRBD2 (5 bases). There are 15 residues in the CDR3. CDR1 is SGHNT and CDR2 is YYREEE in the germline V gene (reference sequence). V was shortened by 2 bases and J by 1 base, with 11 bases between the two germline ends. CDR3: CASSFRGWGTDTQYF. Here the CDR3 DNA reads TGTGCCAGCAGCTTTCGCGGGTGGGGCACAGATACGCAGTATTTT.

The J gene is TRBJ2-2, the V gene TRBV4-2; 8 nucleotides agree with TRBD2. Germline CDR1 and CDR2: LGHNA and YNFKEQ. The CDR3 runs to 16 residues. V lost 1 base to trimming and J lost 3 bases; unmatched junction nucleotides: 4. As DNA, the CDR3 is TGTGCCAGCAGCCAAGGGCGGGGGGACTACACCGGGGAGCTGTTTTTT. Translated, it gives CASSQGRGDYTGELFF.

In its sample, this clone was seen a few times. The chain is built from TRBV6-5 and TRBJ1-2; D perhaps matches TRBD1 (5 bases). Trimming cost V 8 bases and J 3 bases, with 19 bases left between them. CDR3 length: 15 amino acids. Germline V gives CDR1 MNHEY, CDR2 SVGAGI. The CDR3 spells CASWGVGEPHYGYTF. The CDR3 DNA is TGTGCCAGCTGGGGGGTGGGCGAACCCCACTATGGCTACACCTTC.

This sequence joins TRBV6-5 and TRBJ2-3, with D unclear. The germline gives CDR1 MNHEY, CDR2 SVGAGI. The CDR3 spans 13 residues. The germline V and J ends were trimmed by 8 bases and 0 bases, with 9 bases remaining between them. CDR3 region: CASGLDSTDTQYF. In nucleotides, the CDR3 is TGTGCCAGCGGCCTCGATAGCACAGATACGCAGTATTTT.

The chain is built from TRBV11-2 and TRBJ1-5; D perhaps matches TRBD1 (6 bases). The CDR3 runs to 11 residues. Germline CDR1 is SGHAT and CDR2 is FQNNGV. This CDR3 reads CAPGGNQPQHF. DNA for the CDR3: TGTGCACCAGGGGGCAATCAGCCCCAGCATTTT.

The chain recombines TRBV5-1 with TRBJ2-7, with D maybe TRBD1 (6 bases). Germline lookup yields CDR1 SGHRS and CDR2 YFSETQ. V dropped 5 bases and J dropped 6 bases, with 15 bases sitting between them. The CDR3 totals 13 residues. CDR3 coding DNA: TGCGCCAGCAGTGCGGTGGGGGCTGGCGAGCAGTACTTC. Translation: CASSAVGAGEQYF.

This clone is a singleton in its sample. Other nucleotide sequences in the sample specify the same CDR3. This chain joins TRBV5-1 and TRBJ1-2; TRBD1 matches 9 bases. The length of the CDR3 is 13 residues. Losses at the gene ends were 4 bases for V and 6 bases for J; bases not matched to a gene: 4. Germline CDR1 is SGHRS and CDR2 is YFSETQ. CDR3 region: CASSPGQGHGYTF. The CDR3 nucleotides are TGCGCCAGCAGCCCTGGACAGGGGCATGGCTACACCTTC.

This chain connects TRBV2 to TRBJ2-7; D uncertain. Germline assignment: CDR1 SNHLY and CDR2 FYNNEI. Deletions cut 8 bases from V and 4 bases from J, with 9 bases between. The CDR3 is 11 residues long. This CDR3 is CASRLEYEQYF. The CDR3 DNA sequence: TGTGCCAGCCGCCTGGAGTACGAGCAGTACTTC. Looking up the rest from reference TRBV2 and TRBJ2-7 gives the full variable domain: EPEVTQTPSHQVTQMGQEVILRCVPISNHLYFYWYRQILGQKVEFLVSFYNNEISEKSEIFDDQFSVERPDGSNFTLKIRSTKLEDSAMYFCASRLEYEQYFGPGTRLTVT.

The rearrangement joins TRBV4-2 to TRBJ2-2; a weak D match, TRBD2 (6 bases). Trimming left V 6 bases short and J 6 bases short, with 23 bases between. Germline lookup yields CDR1 LGHNA and CDR2 YNFKEQ. The CDR3 covers 17 residues. The CDR3 DNA is TGTGCCAGCAGGCGCTCAAGTGGCGGGACGGGGGCCGGGGAGCTGTTTTTT. This gives the protein CASRRSSGGTGAGELFF.

V usage is TRBV2 and J usage is TRBJ1-5; TRBD1 aligns across 10 bases. V gave up 3 bases and J gave up 4 bases; unmatched junction bases: 9. This CDR3 spans 17 amino acids. The germline V gene has CDR1 SNHLY and CDR2 FYNNEI. This chain's CDR3 is CASSDGGQGLVNQPQHF. The CDR3 region has the DNA TGTGCCAGCAGTGATGGGGGACAGGGGTTGGTTAATCAGCCCCAGCATTTT.

V usage is TRBV7-3 and J usage is TRBJ2-5, with TRBD2 matching over 9 bases. The CDR3 is made up of 17 amino acids. Germline V gives CDR1 SGHTA, CDR2 FQGTGA. The J segment lost 5 bases and the V segment lost 1 base, leaving 11 bases of the junction unmatched. The CDR3 region has the DNA TGTGCCAGCAGCTTAATGGGGACTAGCTACCCCAGTGAGACCCAGTACTTC. It translates to CASSLMGTSYPSETQYF. The variable domain in full, with the rest retrieved from reference TRBV7-3 and TRBJ2-5, is GAGVSQTPSNKVTEKGKYVELRCDPISGHTALYWYRQSLGQGPEFLIYFQGTGAADDSGLPNDRFFAVRPEGSVSTLKIQRTERGDSAVYLCASSLMGTSYPSETQYFGPGTRLLVL.

V and J are TRBV5-1 and TRBJ2-5; TRBD1 agrees at 7 bases. The V segment lost 1 base and the J segment 2 bases; nucleotides outside the gene matches: 5. Per the germline V gene, CDR1 is SGHRS and CDR2 is YFSETQ. CDR3 length: 15 residues. The CDR3 sequence: CASSLFPGQQETQYF. CDR3 nucleotides: TGCGCCAGCAGCTTGTTCCCGGGACAGCAAGAGACCCAGTACTTC.

The chain is built from TRBV11-2 and TRBJ2-1; maybe TRBD2 (6 bases). This CDR3 spans 16 amino acids. V lost 2 bases, J lost 6 bases, and 17 bases lay in between. Germline V gene data show CDR1 as SGHAT and CDR2 as FQNNGV. The CDR3 loop is CASSLRLAGRGNEQFF. CDR3 DNA sequence: TGTGCCAGCAGCTTACGGTTGGCGGGGAGAGGCAATGAGCAGTTCTTC. The full variable domain, its missing parts supplied by reference TRBV11-2 and TRBJ2-1, is EAGVAQSPRYKIIEKRQSVAFWCNPISGHATLYWYQQILGQGPKLLIQFQNNGVVDDSQLPKDRFSAERLKGVDSTLKIQPAKLEDSAVYLCASSLRLAGRGNEQFFGPGTRLTVL.

J is TRBJ2-1 and V is TRBV5-4, with D maybe TRBD1 (8 bases). V was trimmed by 0 bases and J by 4 bases, leaving 14 bases between them. The CDR3 is 16 residues long. Germline-derived CDR1 and CDR2 are SGHNT and YYREEE (reference sequence). The CDR3 region is CASSLVYRGGYNEQFF. DNA of the CDR3: TGTGCCAGCAGCTTGGTCTACAGGGGGGGATACAATGAGCAGTTCTTC.

The chain employs TRBV9 and TRBJ1-2; D not resolved. Looked up from germline, CDR1 is SGDLS and CDR2 is YYNGEE. The CDR3 covers 14 residues. The ends were cut back, 3 bases at V and 2 bases at J, with 11 bases in the middle. The CDR3 region is CASSGPGLNYGYTF. The CDR3 coding sequence is TGTGCCAGCAGCGGGCCAGGACTGAACTATGGCTACACCTTC.

This chain joins TRBV28 and TRBJ1-1, with D unclear. This CDR3 spans 13 amino acids. Germline CDR1 and CDR2: MDHEN and SYDVKM. Trimming shortened V by 2 bases and J by 1 base, and 5 bases separated the two germline ends. CDR3 bases: TGTGCCAGCAGTTTAATACAGAACACTGAAGCTTTCTTT. It translates to CASSLIQNTEAFF.

The chain is built from TRBV5-1 and TRBJ2-5; D is possibly TRBD2 (6 bases). Per the germline V gene, CDR1 is SGHRS and CDR2 is YFSETQ. The length of the CDR3 is 11 residues. With 5 bases removed from V and 5 bases from J, the gap between germline ends came to 7 bases. CDR3: CASRRGETQYF. The CDR3 coding sequence is TGCGCCAGCAGACGGGGGGAGACCCAGTACTTC.

This chain links TRBV5-1 with TRBJ1-1; D remains ambiguous. The CDR3 covers 16 residues. Trimming stripped 0 bases from V and 3 bases from J, with 15 bases between. Germline-derived CDR1 and CDR2 are SGHRS and YFSETQ. The DNA of the CDR3 is TGCGCCAGCAGCTTGGTCGCAGGATCGGTGGACACTGAAGCTTTCTTT. The encoded protein is CASSLVAGSVDTEAFF.

The genes are TRBV5-6 and TRBJ1-4, with D tentatively TRBD1 (6 bases). Germline values: CDR1 SGHDT, CDR2 YYEEEE. V lost 1 base and J lost 5, with 9 bases in between. The CDR3 spans 14 residues. Here the CDR3 reads CASSLNTGNEKLFF. The CDR3 DNA reads as TGTGCCAGCAGCTTGAATACAGGGAATGAAAAACTGTTTTTT.

The chain links TRBV19 to TRBJ2-3, with D possibly being TRBD2 (5 bases). This CDR3 is 14 amino acids long. V was trimmed by 0 bases and J by 6 bases, leaving 10 bases between them. The germline CDR1 and CDR2 sequences are LNHDA and SQIVND (reference sequence). The CDR3 loop is CASSIDQPGDTQYF. In nucleotides, the CDR3 is TGTGCCAGTAGTATAGATCAGCCGGGGGATACGCAGTATTTT.